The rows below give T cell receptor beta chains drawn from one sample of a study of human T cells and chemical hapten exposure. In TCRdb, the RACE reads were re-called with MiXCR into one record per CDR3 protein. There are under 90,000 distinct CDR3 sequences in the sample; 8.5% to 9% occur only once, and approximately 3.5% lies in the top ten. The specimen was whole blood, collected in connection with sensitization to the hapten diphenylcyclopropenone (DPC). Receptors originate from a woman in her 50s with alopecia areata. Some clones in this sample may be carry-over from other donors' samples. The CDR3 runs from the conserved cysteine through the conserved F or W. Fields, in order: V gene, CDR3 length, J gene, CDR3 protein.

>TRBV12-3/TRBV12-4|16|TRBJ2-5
CASSTLFASGEETQYF
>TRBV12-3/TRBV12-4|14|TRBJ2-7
CASSLGGSSYEQYF
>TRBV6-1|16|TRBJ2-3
CASSGQYGALTDTQYF
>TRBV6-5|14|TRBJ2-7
CASSPGGGGYEQYF
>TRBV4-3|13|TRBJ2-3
CASSQDIRDTQYF
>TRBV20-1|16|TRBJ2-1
CSARGGPGVSYNEQFF
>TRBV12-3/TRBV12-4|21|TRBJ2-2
CASRPADRGLAGAFHTGELFF
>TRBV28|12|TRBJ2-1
CASRGWENEQFF
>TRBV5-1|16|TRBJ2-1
CASSSRPGSSYNEQFF
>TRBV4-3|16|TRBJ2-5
CASSQDNTQSPGTQYF
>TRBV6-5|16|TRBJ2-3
CASSFGGARSTDTQYF
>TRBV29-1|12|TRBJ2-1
CSVGRQGFEQFF
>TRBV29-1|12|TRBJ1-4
CSVGYSNEKLFF
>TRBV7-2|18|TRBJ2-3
CASSSPPGGSPLTDTQYF
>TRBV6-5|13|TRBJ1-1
CASRGAGDTEAFF
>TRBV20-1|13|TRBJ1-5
CSASGSYNQPQHF
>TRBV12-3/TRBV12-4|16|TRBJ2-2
CASSSGGGRHTGELFF
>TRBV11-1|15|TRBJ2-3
CASSLRTGSTDTQYF
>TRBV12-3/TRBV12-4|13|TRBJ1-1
CASSLWGGTEAFF
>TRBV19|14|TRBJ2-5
CASSITGGQETQYF
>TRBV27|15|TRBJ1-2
CASSLRGRVAFGYTF
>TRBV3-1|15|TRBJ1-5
CASSQGDSRNQPQHF